A selection of T cell receptor beta chains follows, all from one sample in a study of OX40 agonist ivuxolimab in advanced cancers. TCRdb's table, derived via immunoSEQ multiplex PCR, lists solely in-frame clones and lacks some. The table includes approximately 65,000 clones, around 90% detected once. The sequences come from CD4+ or CD8+ T cells sorted from blood, collected in a trial of the OX40 agonist ivuxolimab. The source of these receptors is an adult with an advanced solid tumor such as melanoma, head and neck, liver or kidney cancer. The CDR3 runs from the conserved cysteine through the conserved F or W. D genes are given only for firm matches. Rows may omit the clone size; those that give it use once, few, many or a size class.

-	TRBJ1-4	-	TRBV20-1	CSAKEEKLFF	TGCAGTGCTAAGGAAGAAAAACTGTTTTTT
-	TRBJ2-7	-	TRBV21-1	CASSKATSGGAQYF	TGTGCCAGCAGCAAAGCAACTAGCGGGGGGGCGCAGTACTTC
-	TRBJ1-6	-	TRBV29-1	CSARLQGTNSPLHF	TGCAGCGCCCGACTCCAGGGGACGAATTCACCCCTCCACTTT
-	TRBJ1-2	TRBD1	TRBV29-1	CSVEPPGTGMGYTF	TGCAGCGTTGAGCCTCCCGGGACAGGGATGGGCTACACCTTC
once	TRBJ2-7	-	TRBV30	CAWSKGYEQYF	TGTGCCTGGAGTAAAGGCTACGAGCAGTACTTC
-	TRBJ1-5	-	TRBV29-1	CSAITGRSNQPQHF	TGCAGCGCGATTACGGGACGGAGCAATCAGCCCCAGCATTTT
-	TRBJ2-3	-	TRBV7-6	CASSLASAETDTQYF	TGTGCCAGCAGCTTAGCGTCAGCTGAAACAGATACGCAGTATTTT
-	TRBJ1-5	-	TRBV6-4	CASSKDGNQPQHF	TGTGCCAGCAGTAAAGACGGGAATCAGCCCCAGCATTTT
-	TRBJ2-7	TRBD1	TRBV14	CASSQALGQGYEQYF	TGTGCCAGCAGCCAAGCTCTCGGACAGGGCTACGAGCAGTACTTC
once	TRBJ1-5	-	TRBV27	CASSGHRDSNQPQHF	TGTGCCAGCAGTGGACACCGGGACAGCAATCAGCCCCAGCATTTT
once	TRBJ2-5	-	TRBV19	CASSHDPRTQYF	TGTGCCAGTAGTCACGACCCTCGTACCCAGTACTTC
once	TRBJ2-7	TRBD1	TRBV7-2	CASSLINRGYEQYF	TGTGCCAGCAGCCTGATCAACAGGGGCTACGAGCAGTACTTC
few	TRBJ1-2	-	TRBV2	CASTEGQGYGYTF	TGTGCCAGCACCGAAGGGCAGGGCTATGGCTACACCTTC
-	TRBJ1-2	TRBD1	TRBV11-2	CASSFPAGQGAYGYTF	TGTGCCAGCAGCTTTCCTGCGGGACAGGGGGCCTATGGCTACACCTTC
-	TRBJ1-1	TRBD1	TRBV5-1	CASSLIGGLNTEAFF	TGCGCCAGCAGCTTGATAGGGGGCTTGAACACTGAAGCTTTCTTT
-	TRBJ2-1	-	TRBV11-2	CASSARFRSDSEQFF	TGTGCCAGCAGCGCCCGGTTTCGAAGCGACAGTGAGCAGTTCTTC
few	TRBJ2-1	TRBD2	TRBV18	CASSSGGYNEQFF	TGTGCCAGCTCTAGCGGGGGGTACAATGAGCAGTTCTTC
-	TRBJ2-7	-	TRBV7-9	CASSVGPGIQYF	TGTGCCAGCAGCGTCGGACCGGGAATACAGTACTTC
-	TRBJ2-7	TRBD1	TRBV5-7	CASSLGQGSYEQYF	TGTGCCAGCAGCTTGGGACAGGGGTCTTACGAGCAGTACTTC
-	TRBJ1-6	-	TRBV6-5	CASKSRGRYNSPLHF	TGTGCCAGCAAATCGCGGGGGAGGTATAATTCACCCCTCCACTTT
-	TRBJ1-5	TRBD1	TRBV6-5	CASSTDRADQPQHF	TGTGCCAGCAGTACGGACAGGGCGGATCAGCCCCAGCATTTT
-	TRBJ1-2	-	TRBV11-2	CASSLDGPDYGYTF	TGTGCCAGCAGCTTAGATGGGCCAGACTATGGCTACACCTTC
-	TRBJ2-5	-	TRBV29-1	CSAAQSYQETQYF	TGCAGCGCTGCCCAGTCATACCAAGAGACCCAGTACTTC
-	TRBJ2-7	-	TRBV2	CASRADTYEQYF	TGTGCCAGCAGAGCCGACACCTACGAGCAGTACTTC
-	TRBJ1-6	TRBD1	TRBV9	CASSSSVGQGNSPLHF	TGTGCCAGCAGCTCCTCAGTTGGACAGGGGAATTCACCCCTCCACTTT
-	TRBJ1-6	-	TRBV6-5	CASRQDSYNSPLHF	TGTGCCAGCAGACAGGACAGCTATAATTCACCCCTCCACTTT
-	TRBJ1-5	-	TRBV6-1	CASRGNQPQHF	TGTGCCAGCAGGGGAAATCAGCCCCAGCATTTT
-	TRBJ2-7	-	TRBV18	CASSPITGISYEQYF	TGTGCCAGCTCACCCATAACAGGGATTTCCTACGAGCAGTACTTC
-	TRBJ2-5	-	TRBV19	CASRDYQLTQYF	TGTGCCAGTAGGGACTACCAATTGACCCAGTACTTC